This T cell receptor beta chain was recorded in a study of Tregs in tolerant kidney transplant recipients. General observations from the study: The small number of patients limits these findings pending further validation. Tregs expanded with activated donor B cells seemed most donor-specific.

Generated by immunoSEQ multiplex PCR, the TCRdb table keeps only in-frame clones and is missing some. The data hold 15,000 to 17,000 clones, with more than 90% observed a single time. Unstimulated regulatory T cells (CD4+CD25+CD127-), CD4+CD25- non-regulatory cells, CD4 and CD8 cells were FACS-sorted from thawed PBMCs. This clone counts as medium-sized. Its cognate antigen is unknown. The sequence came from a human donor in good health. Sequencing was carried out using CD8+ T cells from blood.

The CDR3 region is CASSQVFKTEAFF. The CDR3 bases are TGCGCCAGCAGCCAAGTATTTAAGACTGAAGCTTTCTTT. V and J are TRBV4-3 and TRBJ1-1; D gene uncertain. The germline CDR1 and CDR2 sequences are LGHNA and YSLEER. Between the trimmed V and J ends, which lost 1 base and 5 bases, there was a span of 8 bases. The CDR3 totals 13 residues.